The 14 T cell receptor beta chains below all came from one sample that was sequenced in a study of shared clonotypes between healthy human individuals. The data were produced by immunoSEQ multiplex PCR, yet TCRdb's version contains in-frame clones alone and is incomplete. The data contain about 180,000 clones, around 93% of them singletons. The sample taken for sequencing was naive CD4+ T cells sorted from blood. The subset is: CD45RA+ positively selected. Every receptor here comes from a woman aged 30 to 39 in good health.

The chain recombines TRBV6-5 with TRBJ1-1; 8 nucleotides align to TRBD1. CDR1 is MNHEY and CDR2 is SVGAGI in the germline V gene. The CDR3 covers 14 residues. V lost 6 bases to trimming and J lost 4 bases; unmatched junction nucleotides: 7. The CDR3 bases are TGTGCCAGCAGAAGACAGGGGAGTATCACTGAAGCTTTCTTT. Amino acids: CASRRQGSITEAFF.

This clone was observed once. Here the CDR3 reads CASSTRQGPNQPQHF. The DNA of the CDR3 is TGTGCCAGCAGCACCCGACAGGGACCAAATCAGCCCCAGCATTTT. The chain links TRBV5-6 to TRBJ1-5; 7 bases are a match to TRBD1. The germline V gene encodes CDR1 SGHDT and CDR2 YYEEEE. The CDR3 contains 15 residues. The V segment lost 4 bases and the J segment 4 bases; nucleotides outside the gene matches: 8.

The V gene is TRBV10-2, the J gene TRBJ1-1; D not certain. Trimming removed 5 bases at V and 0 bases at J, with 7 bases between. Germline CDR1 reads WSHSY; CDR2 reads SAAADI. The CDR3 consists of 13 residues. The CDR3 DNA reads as TGCGCCAGCAGTCAGGATTTGAACACTGAAGCTTTCTTT. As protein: CASSQDLNTEAFF.

CDR3 region: CASSLTSRGQYF. The CDR3 coding sequence is TGTGCCAGCAGCTTAACATCCAGAGGGCAGTACTTC. This chain connects TRBV7-9 to TRBJ2-7; D not certain. The germline gives CDR1 SEHNR, CDR2 FQNEAQ (reference sequence). CDR3 length: 12 amino acids. V lost 2 bases and J 9 bases, leaving 11 bases between the germline ends.

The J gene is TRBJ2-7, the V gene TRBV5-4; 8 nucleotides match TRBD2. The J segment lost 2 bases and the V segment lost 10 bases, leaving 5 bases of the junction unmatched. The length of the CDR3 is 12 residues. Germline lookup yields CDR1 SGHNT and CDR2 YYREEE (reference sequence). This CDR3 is CAGTSGPYEQYF. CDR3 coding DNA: TGTGCCGGTACTAGCGGTCCCTACGAGCAGTACTTC.

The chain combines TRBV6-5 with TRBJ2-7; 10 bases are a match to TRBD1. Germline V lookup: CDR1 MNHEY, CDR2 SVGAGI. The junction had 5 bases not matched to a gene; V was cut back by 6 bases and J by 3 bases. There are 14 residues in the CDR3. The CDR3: CASSHRDRGYEQYF. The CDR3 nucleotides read TGTGCCAGCAGCCATCGGGACAGGGGCTACGAGCAGTACTTC.

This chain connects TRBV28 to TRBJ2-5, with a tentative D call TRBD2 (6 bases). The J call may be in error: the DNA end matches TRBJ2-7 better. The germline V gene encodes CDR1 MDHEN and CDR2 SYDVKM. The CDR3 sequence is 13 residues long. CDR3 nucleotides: TGTGCCAGCAGTACCGGGAGCACCTACGAGCAGTACTTC. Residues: CASSTGSTYEQYF.

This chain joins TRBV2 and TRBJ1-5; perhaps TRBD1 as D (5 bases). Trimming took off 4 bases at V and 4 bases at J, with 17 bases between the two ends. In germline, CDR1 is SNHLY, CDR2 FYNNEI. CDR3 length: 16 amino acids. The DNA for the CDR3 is TGTGCCAGCAGTGCGTATTTGACAGTCCCTAATCAGCCCCAGCATTTT. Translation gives CASSAYLTVPNQPQHF.

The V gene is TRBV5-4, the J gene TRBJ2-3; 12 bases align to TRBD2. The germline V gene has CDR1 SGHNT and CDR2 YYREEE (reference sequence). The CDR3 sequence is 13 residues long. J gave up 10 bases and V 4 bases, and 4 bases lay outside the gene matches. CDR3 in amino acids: CASSQRLAGAQYF. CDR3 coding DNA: TGTGCCAGCAGCCAAAGACTAGCGGGAGCGCAGTATTTT.

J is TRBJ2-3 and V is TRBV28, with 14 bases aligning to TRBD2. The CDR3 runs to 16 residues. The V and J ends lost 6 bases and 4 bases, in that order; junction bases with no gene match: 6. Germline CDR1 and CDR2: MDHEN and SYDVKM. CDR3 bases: TGTGCCAGCAGCTCGACTAGCGGGAGGGCGGCAGATACGCAGTATTTT. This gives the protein CASSSTSGRAADTQYF.

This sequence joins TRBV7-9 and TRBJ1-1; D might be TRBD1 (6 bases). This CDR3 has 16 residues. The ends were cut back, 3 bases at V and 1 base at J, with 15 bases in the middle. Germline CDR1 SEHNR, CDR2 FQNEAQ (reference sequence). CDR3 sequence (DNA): TGTGCCAGCAGCTTCCCCAGGGGCTCGGGGAACACTGAAGCTTTCTTT. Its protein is CASSFPRGSGNTEAFF.

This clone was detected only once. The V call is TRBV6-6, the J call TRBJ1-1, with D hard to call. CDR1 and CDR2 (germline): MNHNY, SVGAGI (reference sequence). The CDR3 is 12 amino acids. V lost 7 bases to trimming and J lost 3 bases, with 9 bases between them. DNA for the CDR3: TGTGCCAGCAACCGACTAGACACTGAAGCTTTCTTT. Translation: CASNRLDTEAFF.

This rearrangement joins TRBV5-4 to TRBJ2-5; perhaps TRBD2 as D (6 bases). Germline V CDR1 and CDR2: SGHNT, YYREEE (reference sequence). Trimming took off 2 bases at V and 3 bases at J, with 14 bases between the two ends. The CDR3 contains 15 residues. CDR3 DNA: TGTGCCAGCAGCTTTCTCAGTTCGGGGGAAGAGACCCAGTACTTC. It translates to CASSFLSSGEETQYF. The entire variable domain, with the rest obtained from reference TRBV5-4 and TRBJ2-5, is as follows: ETGVTQSPTHLIKTRGQQVTLRCSSQSGHNTVSWYQQALGQGPQFIFQYYREEENGRGNFPPRFSGLQFPNYSSELNVNALELDDSALYLCASSFLSSGEETQYFGPGTRLLVL.

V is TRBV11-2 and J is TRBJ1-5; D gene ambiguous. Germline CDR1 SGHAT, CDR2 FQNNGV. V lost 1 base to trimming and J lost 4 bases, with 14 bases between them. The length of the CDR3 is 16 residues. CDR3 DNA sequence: TGTGCCAGCAGCTTAGCGGCAGGAGGCATAAATCAGCCCCAGCATTTT. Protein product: CASSLAAGGINQPQHF.